These T cell receptor beta chains were read from a single sample in a study of blood T cell repertoires in COVID-19. The data were produced by immunoSEQ multiplex PCR, yet TCRdb's version contains in-frame clones alone and is incomplete. The table shows about half a million clones, with approximately 92% occurring only once. Sequencing was performed on peripheral blood. These receptors originate from a man between 18 and 29 years old with COVID-19, enrolled during active disease. The CDR3 runs from the conserved cysteine through the conserved F or W. The order of the fields is J gene, clone size, V gene, D gene, CDR3 DNA, CDR3 protein. D genes are given only for firm matches. Not every row has a clone size; where given, it reads once, few, many or a size class.

j_call: TRBJ2-1; clone_size: NA; v_call: TRBV5-1; d_call: TRBD2; cdr3_nt: TGCGCCAGCAGCGTACTGGGACTACATTACAATGAGCAGTTCTTC; cdr3_aa: CASSVLGLHYNEQFF
j_call: TRBJ1-2; clone_size: few; v_call: TRBV30; d_call: NA; cdr3_nt: TGTGCCTGGAGTGAACAGGCCTATGGCTACACCTTC; cdr3_aa: CAWSEQAYGYTF
j_call: TRBJ2-1; clone_size: NA; v_call: TRBV11-3; d_call: TRBD2; cdr3_nt: TGTGCCAGCCGGGGGGATTCCTACAATGAGCAGTTCTTC; cdr3_aa: CASRGDSYNEQFF
j_call: TRBJ2-6; clone_size: NA; v_call: TRBV18; d_call: TRBD1; cdr3_nt: TGTGCCAGCTCACTTTTGAACAGGGGGTCTGGGGCCAACGTCCTGACTTTC; cdr3_aa: CASSLLNRGSGANVLTF
j_call: TRBJ2-2; clone_size: few; v_call: TRBV24-1; d_call: TRBD1; cdr3_nt: TGTGCCACCAGTGGGACAGGGGAGTCCAAAGCCGGGGAGCTGTTTTTT; cdr3_aa: CATSGTGESKAGELFF
j_call: TRBJ2-3; clone_size: once; v_call: TRBV6-4; d_call: NA; cdr3_nt: TGTGCCAGCAGTCAACAGGGTCGCACAGATACGCAGTATTTT; cdr3_aa: CASSQQGRTDTQYF
j_call: TRBJ2-7; clone_size: NA; v_call: TRBV2; d_call: NA; cdr3_nt: TGTGCCAGCAGTGAAGTGTCCCTGCGGTACTTC; cdr3_aa: CASSEVSLRYF
j_call: TRBJ2-5; clone_size: NA; v_call: TRBV6-5; d_call: NA; cdr3_nt: TGTGCCAGCGGGGGACTGGCACAAGAGACCCAGTACTTC; cdr3_aa: CASGGLAQETQYF
j_call: TRBJ2-1; clone_size: once; v_call: TRBV19; d_call: NA; cdr3_nt: TGTGCCAGCAGGGCCCGCAGGGGCTTCACCTACAATGAGCAGTTCTTC; cdr3_aa: CASRARRGFTYNEQFF
j_call: TRBJ2-7; clone_size: NA; v_call: TRBV3-1/TRBV3-2; d_call: TRBD1; cdr3_nt: TGTGCCAGCAGCAATTCTGACAGGGCAAGGGACGAGCAGTACTTC; cdr3_aa: CASSNSDRARDEQYF
j_call: TRBJ2-1; clone_size: NA; v_call: TRBV6-1; d_call: TRBD2; cdr3_nt: TGTGCCAGCAGTGAAGAGGGACTAGCGGCACAGTTCTTC; cdr3_aa: CASSEEGLAAQFF
j_call: TRBJ2-1; clone_size: NA; v_call: TRBV28; d_call: NA; cdr3_nt: TGTGCCAGCAGTTTATATTCGGGTGAGCAGTTCTTC; cdr3_aa: CASSLYSGEQFF
j_call: TRBJ2-3; clone_size: NA; v_call: TRBV18; d_call: NA; cdr3_nt: TGTGCCAGCTCACCAAGGGGCGGAAGCACAGATACGCAGTATTTT; cdr3_aa: CASSPRGGSTDTQYF
j_call: TRBJ2-7; clone_size: NA; v_call: TRBV19; d_call: NA; cdr3_nt: TGTGCCAGTAGTCCCCAGGGTAATCCCCGCCACGAGCAGTACTTC; cdr3_aa: CASSPQGNPRHEQYF
j_call: TRBJ2-1; clone_size: NA; v_call: TRBV7-9; d_call: NA; cdr3_nt: TGTGCCAGCAGCCTGGGAGATTACAATGAGCAGTTCTTC; cdr3_aa: CASSLGDYNEQFF
j_call: TRBJ2-7; clone_size: NA; v_call: TRBV11-3; d_call: NA; cdr3_nt: TGTGCCAGCACCTTAACGTGGGAGGAAAGCTCCTACGAGCAGTACTTC; cdr3_aa: CASTLTWEESSYEQYF
j_call: TRBJ2-7; clone_size: NA; v_call: TRBV18; d_call: NA; cdr3_nt: TGTGCCAGCTCACCATTGGAGGTACCCTACGAGCAGTACTTC; cdr3_aa: CASSPLEVPYEQYF
j_call: TRBJ2-3; clone_size: NA; v_call: TRBV6-5; d_call: NA; cdr3_nt: TGTGCCAGCAACCCTTTTGGGACTCTTGAGCAGTATTTT; cdr3_aa: CASNPFGTLEQYF
j_call: TRBJ2-6; clone_size: NA; v_call: TRBV27; d_call: TRBD1; cdr3_nt: TGTGCCAGCAGTTCGTCCAGGGGGTCTGGGGCCAACGTCCTGACTTTC; cdr3_aa: CASSSSRGSGANVLTF
j_call: TRBJ2-3; clone_size: NA; v_call: TRBV2; d_call: TRBD2; cdr3_nt: TGTGCCAGCAGTAAACCGGGACTAGCGGACACAGATACGCAGTATTTT; cdr3_aa: CASSKPGLADTDTQYF